This is a list of T cell receptor beta chains from one sample in a study of T cell changes during pregnancy in multiple sclerosis. Using immunoSEQ multiplex PCR, the repertoire was profiled, and TCRdb retains in-frame clones only, with some absent. This sample has more than 85,000 clones, with around 93% found just once. The sequences come from peripheral blood, collected before pregnancy. The receptors were gathered from a female donor with multiple sclerosis, enrolled in a pregnancy study. Both conserved end residues are part of each CDR3. A D gene is named only where the DNA matches it firmly. Size values are once, few and many counts, or a class for expanded clones, and some rows have none.

. . TRBJ2-7 TRBV18 CASSKGDPYEQYF TGTGCCAGCTCAAAGGGGGACCCCTACGAGCAGTACTTC
. few TRBJ2-2 TRBV6-4 CASSGSHSTGELFF TGTGCCAGCAGTGGATCACATTCCACCGGGGAGCTGTTTTTT
TRBD1 . TRBJ1-2 TRBV14 CASSQGGQLYGYTF TGTGCCAGCAGCCAAGGGGGACAGCTCTATGGCTACACCTTC
. . TRBJ2-3 TRBV5-4 CAARWGGARPGTDTQYF TGTGCCGCCCGATGGGGGGGGGCTCGACCTGGCACAGATACGCAGTATTTT
TRBD2 . TRBJ2-7 TRBV19 CASSMRGRGGEQYF TGTGCCAGTAGTATGCGCGGGAGGGGCGGCGAGCAGTACTTC
. . TRBJ2-3 TRBV19 CASRILAASTDTQYF TGTGCCAGTAGAATACTAGCTGCTAGCACAGATACGCAGTATTTT
TRBD2 . TRBJ2-1 TRBV18 CASSPTSGEFGEQFF TGTGCCAGCTCCCCTACTAGCGGAGAGTTCGGTGAGCAGTTCTTC
. . TRBJ1-5 TRBV30 CAWSEQGSVQPQHF TGTGCCTGGAGCGAACAGGGTTCGGTTCAGCCCCAGCATTTT
. . TRBJ2-2 TRBV18 CASSPQSAGELFF TGTGCCAGCTCACCACAGTCAGCCGGGGAGCTGTTTTTT
. . TRBJ2-7 TRBV4-3 CASSQGPAYEQYF TGCGCCAGCAGCCAAGGCCCAGCCTACGAGCAGTACTTC
TRBD1 once TRBJ2-7 TRBV27 CASSLGQGTYEQYF TGTGCCAGCAGTTTAGGACAGGGGACCTACGAGCAGTACTTC
TRBD1 . TRBJ1-5 TRBV28 CASSGTGTEDFSNQPQHF TGTGCCAGCAGCGGGACCGGGACAGAGGATTTTAGCAATCAGCCCCAGCATTTT
. . TRBJ2-2 TRBV11-3 CASSGTDPNTGELFF TGTGCCAGCAGCGGGACTGATCCGAACACCGGGGAGCTGTTTTTT
TRBD1 . TRBJ2-7 TRBV6-5 CASMRDRGYYEQYF TGTGCCAGCATGCGGGACAGGGGTTACTACGAGCAGTACTTC
. . TRBJ2-1 TRBV5-1 CASSPTPGTNNYEQFF TGCGCCAGCAGCCCCACCCCCGGGACAAACAATTATGAGCAGTTCTTC
TRBD1 . TRBJ1-5 TRBV5-5 CASSPGQGIYQPQHF TGTGCCAGCAGTCCGGGACAGGGGATTTATCAGCCCCAGCATTTT
. . TRBJ2-5 TRBV9 CASSVDGQETQYF TGTGCCAGCAGCGTAGACGGGCAAGAGACCCAGTACTTC
. . TRBJ1-1 TRBV14 CASSQRTVNTEAFF TGTGCCAGCAGCCAGCGGACAGTGAACACTGAAGCTTTCTTT
TRBD1 . TRBJ2-7 TRBV7-9 CASSQPDRGPTYEQYF TGTGCCAGCAGCCAACCAGACAGGGGGCCGACCTACGAGCAGTACTTC
. . TRBJ1-1 TRBV30 CAWSRTSTEAFF TGTGCCTGGAGTAGAACGAGCACTGAAGCTTTCTTT
TRBD1 . TRBJ2-6 TRBV27 CASSSLGQAGANVLTF TGTGCCAGCAGTTCGTTGGGACAGGCCGGGGCCAACGTCCTGACTTTC
TRBD2 . TRBJ2-1 TRBV5-6 CASSGEGSSYNEQFF TGTGCCAGCAGCGGGGAGGGAAGCTCCTACAATGAGCAGTTCTTC
. . TRBJ1-2 TRBV19 CASSMGGYGYTF TGTGCCAGTAGTATGGGAGGGTATGGCTACACCTTC
. few TRBJ1-2 TRBV6-1 CASRREGNGYTF TGTGCCAGCAGGAGGGAGGGAAATGGCTACACCTTC
. . TRBJ2-3 TRBV7-6 CASSLAAWDSPGGTDTQYF TGTGCCAGCAGCTTAGCTGCCTGGGACTCCCCGGGTGGCACAGATACGCAGTATTTT
TRBD1 . TRBJ2-7 TRBV5-1 CASSSGTGTYEQYF TGCGCCAGCAGCTCCGGGACAGGGACCTACGAGCAGTACTTC
TRBD2 . TRBJ2-7 TRBV7-8 CASSSIAGGSYEQYF TGTGCCAGCAGCTCCATAGCGGGAGGCTCCTACGAGCAGTACTTC
. . TRBJ1-3 TRBV19 CASSMGRFISGNTIYF TGTGCCAGTAGTATGGGGAGGTTCATCTCTGGAAACACCATATATTTT
TRBD1 . TRBJ2-2 TRBV6-1 CASSVLRGRVGTGELFF TGTGCCAGCAGTGTGCTCAGGGGGCGGGTAGGGACCGGGGAGCTGTTTTTT
TRBD2 . TRBJ2-1 TRBV2 CASRTIAGGYNEQFF TGTGCCAGCAGGACCATAGCGGGAGGGTACAATGAGCAGTTCTTC
. once TRBJ2-7 TRBV6-1 CASRLLDSPSYEQYF TGTGCCAGCAGACTCTTGGACAGTCCCTCCTACGAGCAGTACTTC
TRBD1 . TRBJ1-4 TRBV29-1 CSGGQLNEKLFF TGCAGCGGGGGACAGCTTAATGAAAAACTGTTTTTT